This T cell receptor (beta chain) was captured by sequencing in a study of beta chain features in type 1 diabetes (dated by TCRdb to between 2018 and 2020). General notes on the study: Patients and healthy donors did not differ in mean age, gender distribution, total cell number or subset yield. A total of 107,917,701 sorted cells were examined across all samples, and the number of cells per subset was strongly correlated with RNA yield. The study compared TCRB repertoires of sorted circulating CD4+ T cell subsets between recently diagnosed type 1 diabetes patients and matched healthy donors. Regulatory and stem cell-like memory subsets were isolated from only 8 patients and about eight healthy donors, whereas naive and central memory subsets came from all 30 or so donors.

All of the isolated RNA was reverse transcribed with the High Capacity cDNA Reverse Transcription Kit, so expressed TCRB transcripts were sequenced. Naive, central memory and regulatory T cell samples underwent deep immunoSEQ sequencing, averaging roughly 3.4 million total reads per sample. After sorted cells were lysed in RLT buffer, RNA was extracted with DNase-treated RNeasy Micro or Mini kits, with the choice depending on cell number. To prevent cross-contamination, each cell subset was processed individually, whereas patient and healthy donor samples were processed jointly. TCRB sequences were amplified from cDNA with the immunoSEQ multiplex PCR, producing 87-bp fragments spanning the CDR3 region. The amplicons were sequenced using the Illumina HiSeq platform. For the original study's pipeline: PCR bias was corrected computationally using synthetic template baselines, and reads within Hamming distance 2 were collapsed, with unmergeable singletons discarded. Reads were aligned to IMGT to assign V, D and J genes, CDR3 length, and insertions or deletions at six rearrangement sites. Within each subset, clonotype counts were normalized to the number of sorted cells before true diversity and Gini coefficients were calculated with the tcR R package. The overlap coefficient, calculated on TCRB nucleotide sequences, was used to quantify repertoire sharing. TCRdb retrieved this table from immuneACCESS and kept in-frame rearrangements only. Not all clones are present; in checked studies, unresolved V genes account for under half, and no reason is known for the remainder. The DNA gave D and trimming, while V, J and clone size come from that table. Recorded for this sample are over 150,000 clones; about a tenth of them occurred a single time. Roughly 0.45% of the sample is in the top ten clones.

On this clone: The antigen it binds to is not known. No base quality information exists; no much larger clone differs at one position.

From each donor, a single peripheral blood sample of 90 to 150 mL on average was drawn into heparinised tubes. Using a panel that included CD45RO, CCR7, CD25, CD127, CD95 and CD27, naive, central memory, regulatory and stem cell-like memory CD4+ T cells were sorted on a BD FACSAria II. Every sorted population had a purity above 95%. PBMCs were isolated immediately by Lymphoprep density gradient centrifugation and stained directly without culture. To minimize batch effects, samples were stained and sorted in pairs, one healthy donor with one patient per experiment. The CDR3 runs 13 residues from the cysteine to the phenylalanine. Only the CDR3 region is kept as DNA, spanning 39 bases read in frame from base 1. General findings and caveats noted by the study authors: In all four CD4+ subsets, TCRB CDR3 length was moderately but significantly shorter in type 1 diabetes patients. Shorter templates might have been favored by PCR, but patient and control samples were amplified and corrected together, so both groups would have been affected equally by any skew. Because small numbers of individuals were included in the HLA sub-analyses, any influence of HLA type on TCRB rearrangement was left unresolved. Fewer insertions and more nucleotide deletions at VDJ recombination sites were observed in patients with type 1 diabetes, implying thymic rearrangement abnormalities. Because cDNA was sequenced instead of genomic DNA, highly expressing activated cells could be over-represented, though the groups showed no difference in activation or CD3 levels. Naive, central memory and regulatory TCRB repertoires appeared more similar among patients than among healthy donors.

The chain is made from TRBV21-1 and TRBJ1-1; TRBD1, the table's D call, was not compared with the DNA. TRBV21-1 is a pseudogene segment. The receptor was derived from a man aged 30 to 39 with type 1 diabetes. Sequenced sample: central memory CD4+ T cells from blood. The CDR3 region has the sequence CASSPRGWTEAFF. The sequenced DNA is TGTGCCAGCAGCCCCAGGGGTTGGACTGAAGCTTTCTTT.